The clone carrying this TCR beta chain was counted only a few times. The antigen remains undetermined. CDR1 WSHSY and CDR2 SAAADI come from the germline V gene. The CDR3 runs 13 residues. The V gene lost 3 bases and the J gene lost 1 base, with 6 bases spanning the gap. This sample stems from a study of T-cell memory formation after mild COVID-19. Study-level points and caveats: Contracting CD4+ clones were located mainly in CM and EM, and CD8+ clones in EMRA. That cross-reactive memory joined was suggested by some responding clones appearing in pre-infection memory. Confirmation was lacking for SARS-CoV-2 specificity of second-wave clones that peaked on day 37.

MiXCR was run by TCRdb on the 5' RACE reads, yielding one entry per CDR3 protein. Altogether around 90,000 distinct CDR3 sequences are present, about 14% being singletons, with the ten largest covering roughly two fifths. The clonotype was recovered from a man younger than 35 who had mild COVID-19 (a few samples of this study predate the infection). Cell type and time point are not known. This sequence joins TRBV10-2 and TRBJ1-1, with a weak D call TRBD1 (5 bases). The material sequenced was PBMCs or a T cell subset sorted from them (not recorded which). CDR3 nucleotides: TGCGCCAGCAGTGACAGGGAGAACACTGAAGCTTTCTTT. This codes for CASSDRENTEAFF.